What follows describes a single T cell receptor beta chain. These data are taken from a study of shared clonotypes between healthy human individuals. CDR3 length: 15 residues. V dropped 0 bases and J dropped 3 bases, with 11 bases sitting between them. Germline V gene lookup returns CDR1 MNHNY and CDR2 SVGAGI (reference sequence). The repertoire was sequenced with immunoSEQ multiplex PCR; TCRdb's copy has only in-frame clones and lacks some. The data hold approximately 2.1 million clones, with 85% to 95% observed a single time. The V gene is TRBV6-6, the J gene TRBJ1-2; a weak D match, TRBD1 (6 bases). The sample was naive CD4+ T cells from PBMCs. Indicated subset: CD45RA+ positively selected. This TCR came from a man aged 18 to 29 in good health. Some clones in this sample may be carry-over from other donors' samples. The DNA of the CDR3 is TGTGCCAGCAGTTACTCGCACAGGGCGGACTATGGCTACACCTTC. This encodes CASSYSHRADYGYTF.